The 11 T cell receptor beta chains reported below all come from one sample, sequenced in a study of cytomegalovirus exposure and HLA in healthy donors. Primers: 60 Vbeta forward and 13 Jbeta reverse. Repertoires were generated with immunoSEQ multiplex PCR, while TCRdb's copy carries only in-frame clones and drops some. This sample has 150,000 to 200,000 clones, with about 70% found just once. The material sequenced was PBMCs. The receptors stem from a man younger than 40 in good health and CMV-seropositive.

V usage is TRBV6-4 and J usage is TRBJ2-3; 11 nucleotides line up with TRBD2. The CDR3 extends over 15 amino acids. Germline V lookup: CDR1 MRHNA, CDR2 SNTAGT. After removal of 5 bases from V and 5 bases from J, the junction contained 6 bases not matched to a gene. The CDR3, as DNA: TGTGCCAGCAGTTCCACTAGCGGGGGTGGAGATACGCAGTATTTT. Amino acid sequence: CASSSTSGGGDTQYF.

This clone was detected only a few times. The chain has TRBV9 and TRBJ1-4; D possibly corresponds to TRBD1 (5 bases). CDR1 is SGDLS, CDR2 YYNGEE, per germline. This CDR3 region has 15 residues. Trimming removed 0 bases from V and 3 bases from J, with 9 bases in between. CDR3 in DNA: TGTGCCAGCAGCGTAGTCAGGGCTTCTAATGAAAAACTGTTTTTT. This sequence encodes CASSVVRASNEKLFF. The full variable domain, completed using reference TRBV9 and TRBJ1-4, is DSGVTQTPKHLITATGQRVTLRCSPRSGDLSVYWYQQSLDQGLQFLIQYYNGEERAKGNILERFSAQQFPDLHSELNLSSLELGDSALYFCASSVVRASNEKLFFGSGTQLSVL.

The chain is built from TRBV6-4 and TRBJ2-5, with a tentative D call TRBD1 (6 bases). This CDR3 spans 14 amino acids. Germline assignment: CDR1 MRHNA and CDR2 SNTAGT. The germline V and J ends were trimmed by 0 bases and 5 bases, with 10 bases remaining between them. The CDR3 reads CASSDSAGAETQYF. The CDR3 nucleotides are TGTGCCAGCAGTGACTCGGCAGGGGCCGAGACCCAGTACTTC.

There are a few counts of this clone. V usage is TRBV6-5 and J usage is TRBJ1-5, with 12 bases aligning to TRBD1. Germline lookup yields CDR1 MNHEY and CDR2 SVGAGI. This CDR3 has 15 amino acids. V was clipped by 5 bases and J by 5 bases; unmatched bases: 4. In DNA form, the CDR3 reads TGTGCCAGCAGTCCGGGACAGGGGGCATATCAGCCCCAGCATTTT. Translating it yields CASSPGQGAYQPQHF.

The chain employs TRBV18 and TRBJ2-1, with 7 bases identical to TRBD2. Per germline, CDR1 KGHSH and CDR2 LQKENI. V was clipped by 3 bases and J by 13 bases; unmatched bases: 9. The CDR3 is 13 residues long. The CDR3 protein is CASSPGLAVKQFF. CDR3 DNA: TGTGCCAGCTCACCCGGCCTAGCGGTTAAACAGTTCTTC.

This sequence joins TRBV29-1 and TRBJ2-7; a weak D match, TRBD2 (6 bases). V dropped 4 bases and J dropped 2 bases, with 9 bases sitting between them. Germline V gene lookup returns CDR1 SQVTM and CDR2 ANQGSEA. This CDR3 spans 12 amino acids. CDR3 amino acids: CSVGGEPYEQYF. The CDR3 DNA sequence: TGCAGCGTTGGCGGGGAGCCCTACGAGCAGTACTTC.

This chain joins TRBV19 and TRBJ1-1; a possible D gene is TRBD1 (6 bases). V was pared by 2 bases and J by 3 bases, with 7 bases between. Germline CDR1 LNHDA, CDR2 SQIVND (reference sequence). The CDR3 loop spans 13 amino acids. The CDR3 sequence is CASSINRDTEAFF. The CDR3, as DNA: TGTGCCAGTAGTATAAACAGGGACACTGAAGCTTTCTTT.

The gene calls are TRBV6-6 and TRBJ2-1; TRBD2 matches 7 bases. Germline CDR1 MNHNY, CDR2 SVGAGI (reference sequence). J gave up 0 bases and V 7 bases, and 3 bases lay outside the gene matches. The CDR3 runs 14 residues. In nucleotides, the CDR3 is TGTGCCAGCACCGGCGGGAGCTCCTACAATGAGCAGTTCTTC. Residues: CASTGGSSYNEQFF.

The rearrangement links TRBV5-1 to TRBJ2-7; no definite D call. V lost 1 base, J lost 0 bases, and 8 bases lay in between. CDR1 and CDR2 (germline): SGHRS, YFSETQ. CDR3 length: 14 amino acids. For the CDR3, the DNA is TGCGCCAGCAGCTTGTATGGCACCTCCTACGAGCAGTACTTC. Protein product: CASSLYGTSYEQYF.

This clone was recorded only once. The chain uses TRBV28 and TRBJ2-7; maybe TRBD1 (5 bases). Looked up from germline, CDR1 is MDHEN and CDR2 is SYDVKM. Trimming took off 3 bases at V and 2 bases at J, with 14 bases between the two ends. The CDR3 runs to 15 residues. CDR3 sequence reads: CASSLARTYAYEQYF. CDR3 bases: TGTGCCAGCAGTTTGGCGCGGACATACGCCTACGAGCAGTACTTC. The whole variable domain, filled in from reference TRBV28 and TRBJ2-7, reads DVKVTQSSRYLVKRTGEKVFLECVQDMDHENMFWYRQDPGLGLRLIYFSYDVKMKEKGDIPEGYSVSREKKERFSLILESASTNQTSMYLCASSLARTYAYEQYFGPGTRLTVT.

This clone was counted a single time. V and J are TRBV5-4 and TRBJ1-5; 7 bases align to TRBD1. V was clipped by 2 bases and J by 4 bases; unmatched bases: 12. Per the germline V gene, CDR1 is SGHNT and CDR2 is YYREEE (reference sequence). The CDR3 has 17 amino acids. The CDR3: CASSFDRVLDPNQPQHF. CDR3 nucleotides: TGTGCCAGCAGCTTCGACAGGGTCCTAGACCCAAATCAGCCCCAGCATTTT. The full variable domain, with the rest looked up from reference TRBV5-4 and TRBJ1-5, is ETGVTQSPTHLIKTRGQQVTLRCSSQSGHNTVSWYQQALGQGPQFIFQYYREEENGRGNFPPRFSGLQFPNYSSELNVNALELDDSALYLCASSFDRVLDPNQPQHFGDGTRLSIL.